Included here is one TCR beta chain sequence, with context. The antigen is undetermined. Other DNA sequences from this sample encode an identical CDR3 as well. Naive CD8 cells lacked CD45RO and underwent positive selection for CCR7, leaving out terminally differentiated effector memory CD45RA+ cells. This record belongs to a study of shared clonotypes between healthy human individuals. Trimming stripped 0 bases from V and 1 base from J, with 6 bases between. The CDR3 spans 14 residues. Germline values: CDR1 SGHRS, CDR2 YFSETQ. TCRdb's table, derived via immunoSEQ multiplex PCR, lists solely in-frame clones and lacks some. In the table there are more than 550,000 clones, roughly nine tenths of which are singletons. Study-level findings and limits: Naive subsets tended to show greater estimated richness than memory subsets.

This receptor was identified in a young man in good health. The V gene is TRBV5-1, the J gene TRBJ2-3; no reliable D call. Material: naive CD8+ T cells sorted from blood. For the CDR3, the DNA is TGCGCCAGCAGCTTGGCGGTTGGCACAGATACGCAGTATTTT. Its protein product is CASSLAVGTDTQYF.